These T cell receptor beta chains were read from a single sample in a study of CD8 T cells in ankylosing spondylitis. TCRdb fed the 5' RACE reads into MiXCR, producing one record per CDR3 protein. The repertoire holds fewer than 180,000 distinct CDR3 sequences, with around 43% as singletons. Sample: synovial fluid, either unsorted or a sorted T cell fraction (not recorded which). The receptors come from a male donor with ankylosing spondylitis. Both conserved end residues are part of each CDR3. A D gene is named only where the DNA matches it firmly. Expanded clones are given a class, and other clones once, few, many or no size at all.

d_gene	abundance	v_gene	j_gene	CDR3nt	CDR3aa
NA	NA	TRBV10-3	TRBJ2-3	TGTGCCATCAGTGAGTCCCGGGATCCCACAGATACGCAGTATTTT	CAISESRDPTDTQYF
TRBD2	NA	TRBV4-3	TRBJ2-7	TGCGCCAGCAGCCAAGATGGGGGGGGTAACGAGCAGTACTTC	CASSQDGGGNEQYF
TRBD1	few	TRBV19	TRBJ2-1	TGTGCCAGTAGTATAGCTCCGGGACAGGCCTACAATGAGCAGTTCTTC	CASSIAPGQAYNEQFF
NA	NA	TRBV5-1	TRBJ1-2	TGCGCCAGCAGCTTGATTGGGTCAGGCCTCTTAGCTAACTATGGCTACACCTTC	CASSLIGSGLLANYGYTF
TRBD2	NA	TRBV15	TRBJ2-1	TGTGCCACCAGCAGAGGAACTAGCGGGATTTTGGGTGAGCAGTTCTTC	CATSRGTSGILGEQFF
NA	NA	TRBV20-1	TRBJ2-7	TGCAGTGCTAGAGATCATGACCCCCGAGGTTCCTACGAGCAGTACTTC	CSARDHDPRGSYEQYF
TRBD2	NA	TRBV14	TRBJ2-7	TGTGCCAGCAGCCGGGGACTAGCGGGATGGAGCTCCTACGAGCAGTACTTC	CASSRGLAGWSSYEQYF
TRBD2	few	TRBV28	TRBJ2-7	TGTGCCAGCGGAGGATCAGCGGGAGCCGCCTACGAGCAGTACTTC	CASGGSAGAAYEQYF
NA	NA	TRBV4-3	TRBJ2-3	TGCGCCAGCAGCTCTAGGGGTTATGGGGCAGATACGCAGTATTTT	CASSSRGYGADTQYF
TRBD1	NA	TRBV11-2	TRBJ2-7	TGTGCCAGCAGCTCCCCCCGGGACAGGGGGCTTCACGAGCAGTACTTC	CASSSPRDRGLHEQYF
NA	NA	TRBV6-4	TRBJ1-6	TGTGCCAGCAGTGACTCCGCGGACGGGAATTCACCCCTCCACTTT	CASSDSADGNSPLHF
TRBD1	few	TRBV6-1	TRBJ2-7	TGTGCCAGCACCGTAGCGCCGGGACAGGGGGCAGGGGAGCAGTACTTC	CASTVAPGQGAGEQYF
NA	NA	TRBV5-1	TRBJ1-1	TGCGCCAGCAGCTACGGACAGTTGAACACTGAAGCTTTCTTT	CASSYGQLNTEAFF
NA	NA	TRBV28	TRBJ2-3	TGTGCCAGCAGTCCATCGGAGGGTAGTTTTTTAGCAGATACGCAGTATTTT	CASSPSEGSFLADTQYF
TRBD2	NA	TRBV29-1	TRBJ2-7	TGCAGCGTTGAAGTATGGGGCGGGAGCGAGCAGTACTTC	CSVEVWGGSEQYF
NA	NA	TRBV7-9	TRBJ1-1	TGTGCCAGCAGTTCTTCCCGTGCGGACTTGAACACTGAAGCTTTCTTT	CASSSSRADLNTEAFF
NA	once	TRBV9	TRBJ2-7	TGTGCCAGCAGCGTAGGAGACTTGTCCTACGAGCAGTACTTC	CASSVGDLSYEQYF
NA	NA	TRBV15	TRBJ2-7	TGTGCCACCAGCGGGGAAAATAGCGGGCAGTACTTC	CATSGENSGQYF
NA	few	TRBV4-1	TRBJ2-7	TGCGCCAGCAGCCAAGAGATTTTTGCGGATATGAACAGGGACGACTACGAGCAGTACTTC	CASSQEIFADMNRDDYEQYF
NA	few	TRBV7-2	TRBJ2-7	TGTGCCAGCAGCTTAGGTCCCGATGCCTACGAGCAGTACTTC	CASSLGPDAYEQYF
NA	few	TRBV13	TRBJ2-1	TGTGCCAGCAGCCACGAACAGACAGCTTACAATGAGCAGTTCTTC	CASSHEQTAYNEQFF
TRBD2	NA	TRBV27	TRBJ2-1	TGTGCCAGCAGCCTCCCGGGACTAGCGGGGACCAATGAGCAGTTCTTC	CASSLPGLAGTNEQFF
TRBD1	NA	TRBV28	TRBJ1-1	TGTGCCAGCAGTTTACACCACAGGGGTTACACTGAAGCTTTCTTT	CASSLHHRGYTEAFF
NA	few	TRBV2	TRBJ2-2	TGTGCCATCGACCGGAACACCGGGGAGCTGTTTTTT	CAIDRNTGELFF
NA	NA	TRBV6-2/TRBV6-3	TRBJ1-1	TGTGCCAGCAGTCTCAAACCGACTGAGGAGAACACTGAAGCTTTCTTT	CASSLKPTEENTEAFF
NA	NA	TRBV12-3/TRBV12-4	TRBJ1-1	TGTGCCAGCAGCCCCGGGGAGAATTTTGGTGAAGCTTTCTTT	CASSPGENFGEAFF
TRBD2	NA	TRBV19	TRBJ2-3	TGTGCCAGTAGTATTCTAGCGGGAGGGCCTCAGCGCACAGATACGCAGTATTTT	CASSILAGGPQRTDTQYF
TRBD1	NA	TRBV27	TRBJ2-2	TGTGCCAGCGGTCGACAGGGGAACACCGGGGAGCTGTTTTTT	CASGRQGNTGELFF
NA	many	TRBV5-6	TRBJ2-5	TGTGCCAGCAGGACTCAGGCGACAGGACTTCAAGAGACCCAGTACTTC	CASRTQATGLQETQYF
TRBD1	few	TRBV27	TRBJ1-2	TGTGCCAGCAGTTTGACAGGGGGCCTTCTTTGGGGCTACACCTTC	CASSLTGGLLWGYTF
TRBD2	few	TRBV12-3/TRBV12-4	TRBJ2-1	TGTGCCAGCAGTTTAGCGGATAGCGGGAGCTCCTACAATGAGCAGTTCTTC	CASSLADSGSSYNEQFF
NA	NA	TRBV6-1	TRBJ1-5	TGTGCCAGCAGTGAATGGACACAGCCTTACAATCAGCCCCAGCATTTT	CASSEWTQPYNQPQHF
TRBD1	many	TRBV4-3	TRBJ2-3	TGCGCCAGCAGCCAAGATATCCCCGGGACAGGGGGAGATACGCAGTATTTT	CASSQDIPGTGGDTQYF
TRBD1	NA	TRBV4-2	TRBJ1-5	TGTGCCAGCAGCCGCTACAGGGGGGGTCAGCCCCAGCATTTT	CASSRYRGGQPQHF
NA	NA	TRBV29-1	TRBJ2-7	TGCAGCGTAACACACTCCTACGAGCAGTACTTC	CSVTHSYEQYF
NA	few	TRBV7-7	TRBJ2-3	TGTGCCAGCAGCTTAAATTTCGGTAGCACAGATACGCAGTATTTT	CASSLNFGSTDTQYF
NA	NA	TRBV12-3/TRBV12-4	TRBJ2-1	TGTGCCAGCAGTTTATTGTGGACCAGCTACAATGAGCAGTTCTTC	CASSLLWTSYNEQFF
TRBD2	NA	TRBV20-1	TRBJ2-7	TGCAGTGCTAGAGCGAGCGGGAGGGCACCCTACGAGCAGTACTTC	CSARASGRAPYEQYF
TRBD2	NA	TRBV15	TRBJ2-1	TGTGCCACCAGCAGCAAGCGGGGGAGCTCCTACAATGAGCAGTTCTTC	CATSSKRGSSYNEQFF
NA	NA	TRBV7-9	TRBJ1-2	TGTGCCAGCTCTCACTGTTCTCGGGACAAAACTAACTATGGCTACACCTTC	CASSHCSRDKTNYGYTF
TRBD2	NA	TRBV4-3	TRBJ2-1	TGCGCCAGCAGCCAAGAGGTGGGCTGGCTAGCGGGAGACAATGAGCAGTTCTTC	CASSQEVGWLAGDNEQFF
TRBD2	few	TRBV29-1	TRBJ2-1	TGCAGCGTTGAAGATTGGGCTAGCGGGTTGTACAATGAGCAGTTCTTC	CSVEDWASGLYNEQFF
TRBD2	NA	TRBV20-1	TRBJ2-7	TGCAGGGCCGACGCGACTAGCGGGGGGCGATCCGCACCTCTACTCGAGCAGTACTTC	CRADATSGGRSAPLLEQYF
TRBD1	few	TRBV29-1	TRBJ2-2	TGCAGCGTTCCGGACAGGGCGAACACCGGGGAGCTGTTTTTT	CSVPDRANTGELFF
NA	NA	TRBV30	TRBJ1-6	TGTGCCTGGCTGGACGGAAATTCACCCCTCCACTTT	CAWLDGNSPLHF
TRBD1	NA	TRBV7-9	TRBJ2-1	TGTGCCAGCAGCTCCGGGACAGGGTACAATGAGCAGTTCTTC	CASSSGTGYNEQFF
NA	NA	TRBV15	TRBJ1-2	TGTGCCACCAGCAGAGGTGGGGGTCCCCGTGGCGGCTACACCTTC	CATSRGGGPRGGYTF
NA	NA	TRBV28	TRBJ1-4	TGTGCCAGCGGGCTCCCCAATGAAAAACTGTTTTTT	CASGLPNEKLFF